A selection of T cell receptor beta chains follows, all from one sample in a study of blood T cell repertoires in COVID-19. This table comes from immunoSEQ multiplex PCR, and its TCRdb copy is limited to in-frame clones, with some not included. The top ten hold about 9.9% of the sample, which has 84,000 or so clones, around four fifths seen once. Sample: peripheral blood. Receptors were obtained from a human donor in a cohort sampled during active COVID-19. Each CDR3 is given with its conserved first and last residue. The D gene is left open where the match is weak. Rows may omit the clone size; those that give it use once, few, many or a size class.

d_call: TRBD1; v_call: TRBV19; j_call: TRBJ2-7; clone_size: NA; cdr3_nt: TGTGCCAGTAGTCCCGAAGGACAGGGTGACTACGAGCAGTACTTC; cdr3_aa: CASSPEGQGDYEQYF
d_call: TRBD1; v_call: TRBV3-1/TRBV3-2; j_call: TRBJ1-6; clone_size: NA; cdr3_nt: TGTGCCAGCAGCCAAATCGGACAGGGGGCAGGGTTTAATTCACCCCTCCACTTT; cdr3_aa: CASSQIGQGAGFNSPLHF
d_call: TRBD1; v_call: TRBV5-1; j_call: TRBJ2-2; clone_size: NA; cdr3_nt: TGCGCCAGCAAGGAGACAGGGATCGCGAACACCGGGGAGCTGTTTTTT; cdr3_aa: CASKETGIANTGELFF
d_call: TRBD1; v_call: TRBV30; j_call: TRBJ1-4; clone_size: NA; cdr3_nt: TGTGCCTGGACCCCGACAGGGGGCATGTTTGAAAAACTGTTTTTT; cdr3_aa: CAWTPTGGMFEKLFF
d_call: NA; v_call: TRBV10-3; j_call: TRBJ2-7; clone_size: NA; cdr3_nt: TGTGCCATCAGTGAGTGGGGCGGCTCCGAGCAGTACTTC; cdr3_aa: CAISEWGGSEQYF
d_call: NA; v_call: TRBV11-2; j_call: TRBJ1-5; clone_size: few; cdr3_nt: TGTGCCAGCAGCCCCGGGGGGGCAGGCAATCAGCCCCAGCATTTT; cdr3_aa: CASSPGGAGNQPQHF
d_call: NA; v_call: TRBV6-5; j_call: TRBJ1-5; clone_size: NA; cdr3_nt: TGTGCCAGCCTGAGGGGAGGGAAAAGCAATCAGCCCCAGCATTTT; cdr3_aa: CASLRGGKSNQPQHF
d_call: NA; v_call: TRBV5-1; j_call: TRBJ1-5; clone_size: NA; cdr3_nt: TGCGCCCGCAGCTTGGGGGGGGGCCAGCGGGAGCCCCAGCATTTT; cdr3_aa: CARSLGGGQREPQHF
d_call: TRBD1; v_call: TRBV7-9; j_call: TRBJ2-7; clone_size: once; cdr3_nt: TGTGCCAGCAGCCTTGGACAGGGGGTCTCCTACGAGCAGTACTTC; cdr3_aa: CASSLGQGVSYEQYF
d_call: NA; v_call: TRBV6-5; j_call: TRBJ2-5; clone_size: NA; cdr3_nt: TGTGCCAGCAGGCTAGCGGAGACCCAGTACTTC; cdr3_aa: CASRLAETQYF
d_call: NA; v_call: TRBV10-1; j_call: TRBJ2-2; clone_size: NA; cdr3_nt: TGCGCCAGCAGTCGGACAGCGACCGGGGAGCTGTTTTTT; cdr3_aa: CASSRTATGELFF
d_call: TRBD1; v_call: TRBV11-2; j_call: TRBJ1-4; clone_size: NA; cdr3_nt: TGTGCCAGCAGCTCCCGGAAGACAGGGGGCCGTGAAAAACTGTTTTTT; cdr3_aa: CASSSRKTGGREKLFF
d_call: NA; v_call: TRBV3-1/TRBV3-2; j_call: TRBJ1-1; clone_size: NA; cdr3_nt: TGTGCCAGCACCCGAGCCCCGGGGAACACTGAAGCTTTCTTT; cdr3_aa: CASTRAPGNTEAFF
d_call: TRBD1; v_call: TRBV4-2; j_call: TRBJ2-7; clone_size: few; cdr3_nt: TGTGCCAGCAGCCAAGATCTTCCAGGACAGGGTTCCTACGAGCAGTACTTC; cdr3_aa: CASSQDLPGQGSYEQYF
d_call: NA; v_call: TRBV18; j_call: TRBJ1-1; clone_size: NA; cdr3_nt: TGTGCCAGCTCACTCACGGAAGCGCCTGAAGCTTTCTTT; cdr3_aa: CASSLTEAPEAFF
d_call: TRBD2; v_call: TRBV9; j_call: TRBJ2-2; clone_size: few; cdr3_nt: TGTGCCAGCAGCGTGAGGGTAGCGGGGACTGCGAACACCGGGGAGCTGTTTTTT; cdr3_aa: CASSVRVAGTANTGELFF
d_call: TRBD1; v_call: TRBV7-9; j_call: TRBJ2-4; clone_size: NA; cdr3_nt: TGTGCCAGCAGCTCGACAGGGTTAGCCAAAAACATTCAGTACTTC; cdr3_aa: CASSSTGLAKNIQYF
d_call: NA; v_call: TRBV5-1; j_call: TRBJ2-7; clone_size: NA; cdr3_nt: TGCGCCAGCAGCTTGGCCCCATCTAGATACGAGCAGTACTTC; cdr3_aa: CASSLAPSRYEQYF
d_call: TRBD1; v_call: TRBV10-3; j_call: TRBJ2-3; clone_size: NA; cdr3_nt: TGTGCCATCAGTGTCAAACAGGGGACAGATACGCAGTATTTT; cdr3_aa: CAISVKQGTDTQYF
d_call: TRBD1; v_call: TRBV7-2; j_call: TRBJ2-2; clone_size: NA; cdr3_nt: TGTGCCAGCAGCTCGACAGGGTTAAACACCGGGGAGCTGTTTTTT; cdr3_aa: CASSSTGLNTGELFF
d_call: TRBD1; v_call: TRBV7-8; j_call: TRBJ1-5; clone_size: NA; cdr3_nt: TGTGCCAGCAGCTTGGCCGTTGACAGGGGAGGGCAGCCCCAGCATTTT; cdr3_aa: CASSLAVDRGGQPQHF
d_call: NA; v_call: TRBV7-2; j_call: TRBJ1-6; clone_size: NA; cdr3_nt: TGTGCCAGCAGCACGAGTCTGAATTCACCCCTCCACTTT; cdr3_aa: CASSTSLNSPLHF
d_call: TRBD1; v_call: TRBV6-2/TRBV6-3; j_call: TRBJ2-4; clone_size: NA; cdr3_nt: TGTGCCAGCAGTGGGACAGGTCTAGCCAAAAACATTCAGTACTTC; cdr3_aa: CASSGTGLAKNIQYF
d_call: TRBD1; v_call: TRBV30; j_call: TRBJ1-1; clone_size: NA; cdr3_nt: TGTGCCTGGAGACAGGGGGCGAACACTGAAGCTTTCTTT; cdr3_aa: CAWRQGANTEAFF
d_call: NA; v_call: TRBV6-5; j_call: TRBJ2-7; clone_size: NA; cdr3_nt: TGTGCCAGCAGTTACTCGGGGCTATACTACGAGCAGTACTTC; cdr3_aa: CASSYSGLYYEQYF
d_call: NA; v_call: TRBV7-9; j_call: TRBJ1-1; clone_size: NA; cdr3_nt: TGTGCCAGCAGCTTAGTGCAGGTTTTCATGAACACTGAAGCTTTCTTT; cdr3_aa: CASSLVQVFMNTEAFF
d_call: NA; v_call: TRBV19; j_call: TRBJ2-3; clone_size: NA; cdr3_nt: TGTGCCAGTAGGAGGGGGGGCTCAGATACGCAGTATTTT; cdr3_aa: CASRRGGSDTQYF
d_call: NA; v_call: TRBV9; j_call: TRBJ2-7; clone_size: NA; cdr3_nt: TGTGCCAGCAGCGTAGAACCAGCGAGCTCCTACGAGCAGTACTTC; cdr3_aa: CASSVEPASSYEQYF
d_call: NA; v_call: TRBV6-5; j_call: TRBJ2-3; clone_size: NA; cdr3_nt: TGTGCCAGCAGTTACTCGGGGGGGGCAACAGATACGCAGTATTTT; cdr3_aa: CASSYSGGATDTQYF
d_call: NA; v_call: TRBV18; j_call: TRBJ2-5; clone_size: NA; cdr3_nt: TGTGCCAGCTCACCACAGGGGGAGACCCAGTACTTC; cdr3_aa: CASSPQGETQYF
d_call: TRBD1; v_call: TRBV10-3; j_call: TRBJ1-1; clone_size: few; cdr3_nt: TGTGCCACGGGACAGGGGGCCGGGACTGAAGCTTTCTTT; cdr3_aa: CATGQGAGTEAFF
d_call: NA; v_call: TRBV3-1/TRBV3-2; j_call: TRBJ2-5; clone_size: few; cdr3_nt: TGTGCCAGCAGCACCCGACAGGAGGCTATGCAGACCCAGTACTTC; cdr3_aa: CASSTRQEAMQTQYF
d_call: TRBD2; v_call: TRBV2; j_call: TRBJ2-1; clone_size: once; cdr3_nt: TGTGCCAGCAGGGCCCTAGCGGGGGGACGCGGTGAGCAGTTCTTC; cdr3_aa: CASRALAGGRGEQFF
d_call: NA; v_call: TRBV29-1; j_call: TRBJ2-5; clone_size: NA; cdr3_nt: TGCAGCGTCGGGGGAGGTGCCGGTGGGCAAGAGACCCAGTACTTC; cdr3_aa: CSVGGGAGGQETQYF
d_call: NA; v_call: TRBV11-3; j_call: TRBJ1-3; clone_size: once; cdr3_nt: TGTGCCAGCAGCTCGCGACAGTCCTCTGGAAACACCATATATTTT; cdr3_aa: CASSSRQSSGNTIYF
d_call: NA; v_call: TRBV5-1; j_call: TRBJ1-4; clone_size: NA; cdr3_nt: TGCGCCAGCAGCTTGGCCGGACTGATAGGGGAAAAACTGTTTTTT; cdr3_aa: CASSLAGLIGEKLFF
d_call: NA; v_call: TRBV10-3; j_call: TRBJ2-7; clone_size: NA; cdr3_nt: TGTGCCACCCGAGGGACATCTTTATACGAGCAGTACTTC; cdr3_aa: CATRGTSLYEQYF